This entry is about one T cell receptor beta chain. Its antigen is still unknown. V was cut by 1 base and J by 2 bases, with 8 bases left in between. The CDR3 has 14 residues. Germline assignment: CDR1 SGHVS and CDR2 FQNEAQ. The data are from a study of T cell responses to AZD1222 COVID-19 vaccine. Across the study: The analysis combined second doses at about 4 or about 12 weeks. Regarding the study as a whole: Epitopes outside B.1.351 and B.1.1.7 mutated regions reportedly drew nearly half of spike TCRs. Just a handful of people given AZD1222 tested seropositive at baseline. Possibly, clonal diversity was underestimated; donors were largely white British and included more females.

Only in-frame clones appear in the TCRdb table, and some are missing; sequencing was by immunoSEQ multiplex PCR. The sample consists of fewer than 150,000 clones, roughly 93% of them appearing once. Sequenced here: peripheral blood, sampled on day 0 of AZD1222 vaccination. The TCR comes from an adult in good health. This chain uses TRBV7-8 with TRBJ1-2; D perhaps matches TRBD1 (5 bases). The CDR3 nucleotides are TGTGCCAGCAGCTTAGTCCAGGGCAACTATGGCTACACCTTC. Translation: CASSLVQGNYGYTF.